Listed below are T cell receptor beta chains from one sample, sequenced in a study of tumor-infiltrating lymphocytes in primary liver carcinoma. TCRdb processed the multiplex PCR reads anew with MiXCR; each CDR3 protein has one entry. The sample consists of more than 150,000 distinct CDR3 sequences, over 50% of them appearing once. The specimen was peripheral blood. The receptors originated from a man in his forties or fifties with primary liver carcinoma and hepatitis B virus infection. Both conserved end residues are trimmed from each CDR3. Expanded clones are given a class, and other clones once, few, many or no size at all.

v_call	j_call	clone_size	cdr3_aa
TRBV29-1	TRBJ2-7	many	SVEGASGHYEQY
TRBV12-3/TRBV12-4	TRBJ1-1	NA	ASSLVRGHTEAF
TRBV28	TRBJ2-3	NA	ASSLGLAAWGTDTQY
TRBV6-2/TRBV6-3	TRBJ2-7	NA	ASRISGGDYEQY
TRBV6-6	TRBJ2-7	NA	ASSYLGQGRSYEQY
TRBV4-1	TRBJ1-6	NA	DSSTGDSSYNSPLH
TRBV6-6	TRBJ2-7	NA	AGSYSSGGYEQY
TRBV7-9	TRBJ2-2	NA	ASSLFDTGELF
TRBV6-2/TRBV6-3	TRBJ2-1	few	ASRSPGGYNEQF
TRBV6-5	TRBJ2-7	few	ASSRERGYEQY
TRBV11-2	TRBJ2-7	once	VRSLAGGYGEQY
TRBV20-1	TRBJ2-7	NA	SARAPSGGSYEQY
TRBV29-1	TRBJ1-1	NA	SLKRTGTGSEAF
TRBV11-2	TRBJ2-3	NA	ASSLEGPAWTDMQY
TRBV5-4	TRBJ2-1	NA	ASSSSTGGDNERF
TRBV6-1	TRBJ2-5	few	ASSDMTSGKETQY
TRBV5-5	TRBJ2-1	NA	ASSRASGSGFEQF
TRBV29-1	TRBJ2-3	NA	SVKFGITDTQY
TRBV10-2	TRBJ2-7	few	ATTPSGLEQY
TRBV11-2	TRBJ2-2	once	ASSLVDTGELS
TRBV6-6	TRBJ2-2	NA	ASMFPTAYGPSGRTNTWELF
TRBV28	TRBJ2-3	NA	VSSWGADTQY
TRBV2	TRBJ2-7	NA	VSSEGSSGLSYEQY
TRBV6-6	TRBJ1-1	NA	ASSYLAGNTDAF
TRBV11-1	TRBJ2-7	many	ASSFGTRGYEQY
TRBV10-3	TRBJ1-5	NA	AVSERGGTGGSNQPQH
TRBV29-1	TRBJ2-3	NA	SVEEWGRVAVTQY
TRBV4-1	TRBJ2-1	NA	ASSQGRGIGTSGSSYNEQF
TRBV4-1	TRBJ2-3	NA	ASSQVPSSPDTQY
TRBV6-5	TRBJ2-7	few	ASSRRTGEAYEQY
TRBV6-2/TRBV6-3	TRBJ2-4	NA	TSSTFGVGKNIQY
TRBV11-1	TRBJ2-1	NA	ASNLGLAGVYEQS
TRBV21-1	TRBJ1-2	NA	ASSKATGEAYGYT
TRBV11-2	TRBJ2-5	NA	ASSLGGTSVGETQY
TRBV7-8	TRBJ2-5	NA	ASSERTTGEEETQY
TRBV5-8	TRBJ2-3	NA	ASSLSVGTQY
TRBV29-1	TRBJ2-1	NA	SGLAGKKF
TRBV11-2	TRBJ2-7	NA	ASSLVLAGELNDPYEQY
TRBV11-2	TRBJ2-5	NA	SSSPQLAPEETQY
TRBV11-3	TRBJ1-1	NA	ASVKWQGRTEAL
TRBV7-8	TRBJ1-1	NA	ASSLGGTPEAF
TRBV5-6	TRBJ2-7	few	ASSFGQGLHEQY
TRBV6-5	TRBJ2-1	NA	ASGYRVGEQF
TRBV4-1	TRBJ2-7	NA	ASSQDGPSVAYEQY
TRBV29-1	TRBJ1-4	NA	SVVGATDEKLF
TRBV24-1	TRBJ2-1	NA	ATSDQGSYNEQF
TRBV4-2	TRBJ2-3	NA	ASSQEWGSGGRSDTQY
TRBV12-3/TRBV12-4	TRBJ1-2	many	ASSTSGEYGYT
TRBV10-2	TRBJ2-1	NA	ASSVIGTAYNEQF
TRBV4-2	TRBJ2-5	few	ASSQISGETQY
TRBV6-1	TRBJ1-2	NA	ARSEALQGHGYT
TRBV12-3/TRBV12-4	TRBJ2-5	NA	ASSHTSGRETQY
TRBV14	TRBJ2-3	NA	ASSLSWGEGQDTQY
TRBV29-1	TRBJ2-7	NA	RVGGARDIVYYEQY
TRBV4-1	TRBJ2-7	NA	ASSQGGTLSSHEQY
TRBV29-1	TRBJ1-2	few	SVPYRGSGDGYT
TRBV28	TRBJ2-7	few	ASMREGYGEQY
TRBV4-1	TRBJ2-1	NA	ANSEPGLAGALSYNEQF
TRBV6-1	TRBJ2-5	few	ASSEFFETQY